The clone carrying this T cell receptor beta chain was observed a handful of times. The sample belongs to a study of human T cells and chemical hapten exposure. Overall study context: DPC at 2% was the sensitizing agent, placed on around 2 cm by around 2 cm of upper inner arm skin.

One entry per CDR3 protein results from TCRdb running MiXCR on the RACE reads. The sample carries 200,000 to 300,000 distinct CDR3 sequences, approximately 8.6% recorded once. The CDR3 has 14 residues. Trimming pared 2 bases from V and 6 bases from J, leaving 10 bases between. Documented time point: pre-sensitization, week 0. Treatment given: therapeutic diphenylcyclopropenone sensitization with weekly scalp DPC. This specimen was whole blood, taken in connection with sensitization to the hapten diphenylcyclopropenone (DPC). The source of this sequence is a woman aged 40 to 49 with alopecia areata. Some clones in this sample may be carry-over from other donors' samples. The chain joins TRBV12-3 or TRBV12-4 to TRBJ2-2; D gene ambiguous. This chain's CDR3 is CASSLRLPPGELFF. DNA for the CDR3: TGTGCCAGCAGTTTAAGGCTCCCTCCCGGGGAGCTGTTTTTT.